The source of this T cell receptor (beta chain) is a study of blood T cell repertoires in COVID-19. Study in general: PBMCs, B-cell-depleted T cells, or T cells provided the cDNA or gDNA that made up the material.

Sequenced by immunoSEQ multiplex PCR; TCRdb stores in-frame clones only, minus some. The sample contains approximately 260,000 clones, about 90% of which appear only once. This clone was seen once. Germline V lookup: CDR1 SGHTA, CDR2 FQGTGA. Trimming at V came to 2 bases and at J to 10 bases, leaving 3 bases not matched to a gene. The CDR3 sequence is 13 residues long. V and J are TRBV7-3 and TRBJ2-3, with 10 bases matching TRBD2. Specimen: peripheral blood. This clonotype was obtained from a woman in her thirties or forties with acute or convalescent COVID-19. CDR3 DNA: TGTGCCAGCAGCTTATCCGGGACTAGCGCGCAGTATTTT. It yields the protein CASSLSGTSAQYF.